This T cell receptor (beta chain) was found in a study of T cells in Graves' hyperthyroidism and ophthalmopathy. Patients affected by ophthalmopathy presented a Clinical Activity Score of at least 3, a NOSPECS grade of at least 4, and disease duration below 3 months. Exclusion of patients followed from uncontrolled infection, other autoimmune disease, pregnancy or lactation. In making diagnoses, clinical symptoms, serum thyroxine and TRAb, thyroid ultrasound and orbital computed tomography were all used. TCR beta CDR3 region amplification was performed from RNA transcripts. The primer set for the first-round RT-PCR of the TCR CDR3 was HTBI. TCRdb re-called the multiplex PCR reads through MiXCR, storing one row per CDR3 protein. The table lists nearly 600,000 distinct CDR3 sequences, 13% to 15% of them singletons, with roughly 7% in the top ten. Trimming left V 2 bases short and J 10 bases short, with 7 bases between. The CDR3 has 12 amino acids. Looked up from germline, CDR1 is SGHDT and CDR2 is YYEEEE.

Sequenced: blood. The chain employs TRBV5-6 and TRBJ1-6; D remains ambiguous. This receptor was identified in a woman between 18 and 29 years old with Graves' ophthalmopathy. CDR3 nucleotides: TGTGCCAGCAGCTTAGCAAGATCACCCCTCCACTTT. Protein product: CASSLARSPLHF.